Listed below are T cell receptor beta chains from one sample, sequenced in a study of blood T cell repertoires in COVID-19. The protocol was immunoSEQ multiplex PCR, while the TCRdb copy is restricted to in-frame clones and leaves out a portion. The table records 130,000 to 150,000 clones, roughly 80% of them present only once. Sequencing was done on a sample of peripheral blood. These receptors all stem from an elderly woman in a cohort sampled during active or convalescent COVID-19. Both conserved end residues are part of each CDR3. A D gene is named only where the DNA matches it firmly.

>TRBV3-1/TRBV3-2|TRBJ1-2|TRBD1
CASSQQGAGYGYTF
>TRBV5-6|TRBJ1-3|TRBD1
CASSPGTGNTIYF
>TRBV30|TRBJ2-7|.
CAWRNQGTYEQYF
>TRBV19|TRBJ2-5|.
CARSLGRGPQETQYF
>TRBV28|TRBJ1-2|.
CASSPLTSSVGGYTF
>TRBV29-1|TRBJ2-3|TRBD2
CSAAPRGGTDTQYF
>TRBV2|TRBJ2-5|TRBD2
CASRDSGAETQYF
>TRBV6-5|TRBJ1-2|.
CASSPQGLGHYGYTF
>TRBV28|TRBJ1-2|.
CASGTPNYGYTF
>TRBV28|TRBJ2-1|TRBD2
CASRGGGGAFYNEQFF
>TRBV15|TRBJ1-1|.
CATSRDPGYLFAFF
>TRBV5-6|TRBJ2-3|.
CASSLVGDTQYF
>TRBV4-2|TRBJ2-3|TRBD2
CASSQGSGGLRDTQYF